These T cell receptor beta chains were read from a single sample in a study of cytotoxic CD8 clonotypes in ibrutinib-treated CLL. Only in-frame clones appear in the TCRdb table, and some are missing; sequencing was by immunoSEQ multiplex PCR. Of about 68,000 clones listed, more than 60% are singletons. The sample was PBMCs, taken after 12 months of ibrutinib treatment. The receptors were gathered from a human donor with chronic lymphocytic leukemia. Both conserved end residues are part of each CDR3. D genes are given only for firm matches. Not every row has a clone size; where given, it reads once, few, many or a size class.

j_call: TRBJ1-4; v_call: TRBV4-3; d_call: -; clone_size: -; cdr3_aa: CASSQDVGANEKLFF; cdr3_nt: TGCGCCAGCAGCCAAGATGTGGGGGCTAATGAAAAACTGTTTTTT
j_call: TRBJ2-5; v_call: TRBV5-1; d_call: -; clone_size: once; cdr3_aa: CASKGAGSQETQYF; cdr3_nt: TGCGCCAGCAAGGGGGCGGGGAGCCAAGAGACCCAGTACTTC
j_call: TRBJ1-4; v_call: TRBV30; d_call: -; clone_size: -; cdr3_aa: CAWSGTGTNEKLFF; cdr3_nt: TGTGCCTGGAGTGGAACCGGGACTAATGAAAAACTGTTTTTT
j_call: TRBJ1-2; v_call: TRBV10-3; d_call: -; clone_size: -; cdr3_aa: CAIGGGNYGYTF; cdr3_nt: TGTGCCATCGGGGGGGGAAACTATGGCTACACCTTC
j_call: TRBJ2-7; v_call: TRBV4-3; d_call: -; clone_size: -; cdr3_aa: CASSQDKLAQQYF; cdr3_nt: TGCGCCAGCAGCCAAGATAAGCTAGCGCAGCAGTACTTC
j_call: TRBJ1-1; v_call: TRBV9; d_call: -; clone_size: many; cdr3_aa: CASSVEPNTEAFF; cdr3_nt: TGTGCCAGCAGCGTAGAACCGAACACTGAAGCTTTCTTT
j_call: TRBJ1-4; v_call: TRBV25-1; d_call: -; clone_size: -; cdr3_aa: CASSGPWQRNEKLFF; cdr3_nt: TGTGCCAGCAGTGGCCCCTGGCAGCGTAATGAAAAACTGTTTTTT
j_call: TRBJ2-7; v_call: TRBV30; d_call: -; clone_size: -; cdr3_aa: CAWSWPGAYEQYF; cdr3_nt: TGTGCCTGGAGTTGGCCAGGGGCCTACGAGCAGTACTTC
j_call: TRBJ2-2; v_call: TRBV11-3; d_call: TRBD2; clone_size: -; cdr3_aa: CASSLGSGLEGTGELFF; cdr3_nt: TGTGCCAGCAGCTTAGGGTCCGGACTAGAGGGCACCGGGGAGCTGTTTTTT
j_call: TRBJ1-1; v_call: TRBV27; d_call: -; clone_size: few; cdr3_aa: CASRRRATEAFF; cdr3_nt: TGTGCCAGCAGACGGCGTGCCACTGAAGCTTTCTTT
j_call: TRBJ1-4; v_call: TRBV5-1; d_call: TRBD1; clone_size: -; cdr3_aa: CATSRTGKNEKLFF; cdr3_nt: TGCGCCACTTCCCGGACAGGGAAAAATGAAAAACTGTTTTTT
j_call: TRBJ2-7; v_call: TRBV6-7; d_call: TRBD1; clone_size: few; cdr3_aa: CASSSDRAISYEQYF; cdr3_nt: TGTGCCAGCAGTTCCGACAGGGCCATCTCCTACGAGCAGTACTTC
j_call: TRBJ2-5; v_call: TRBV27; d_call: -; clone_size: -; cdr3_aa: CASSLYGGQETQYF; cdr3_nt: TGTGCCAGCAGTTTATACGGGGGCCAAGAGACCCAGTACTTC
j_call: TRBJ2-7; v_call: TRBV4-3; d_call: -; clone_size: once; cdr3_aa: CASSQEWGENYEQYF; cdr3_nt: TGCGCCAGCAGCCAAGAGTGGGGGGAGAACTACGAGCAGTACTTC
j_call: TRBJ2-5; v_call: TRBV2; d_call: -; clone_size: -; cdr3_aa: CASRGPAQYF; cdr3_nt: TGTGCCAGCAGGGGTCCGGCCCAGTACTTC
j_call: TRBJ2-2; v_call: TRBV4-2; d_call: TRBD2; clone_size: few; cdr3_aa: CASSQGLAGDSITGELFF; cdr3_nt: TGTGCCAGCAGCCAGGGACTAGCGGGGGATTCGATAACCGGGGAGCTGTTTTTT
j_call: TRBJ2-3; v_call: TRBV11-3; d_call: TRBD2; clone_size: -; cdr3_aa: CASSPGLATDTQYF; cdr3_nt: TGTGCCAGCAGCCCGGGACTAGCAACAGATACGCAGTATTTT
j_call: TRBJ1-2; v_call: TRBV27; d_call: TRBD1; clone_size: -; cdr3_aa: CASSLTGDYGYTF; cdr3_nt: TGTGCCAGCAGTTTAACAGGGGACTATGGCTACACCTTC
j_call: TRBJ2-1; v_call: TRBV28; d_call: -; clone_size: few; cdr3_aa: CASKKDNEQFF; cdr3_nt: TGTGCCAGCAAAAAAGACAATGAGCAGTTCTTC
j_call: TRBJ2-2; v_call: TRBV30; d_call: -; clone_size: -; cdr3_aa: CAWSPLFAANTGELFF; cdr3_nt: TGTGCCTGGAGCCCTCTTTTTGCAGCGAACACCGGGGAGCTGTTTTTT
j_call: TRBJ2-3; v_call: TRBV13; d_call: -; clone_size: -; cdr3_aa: CASSGRDRSTDTQYF; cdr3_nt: TGTGCCAGCAGCGGCCGGGACCGGAGCACAGATACGCAGTATTTT
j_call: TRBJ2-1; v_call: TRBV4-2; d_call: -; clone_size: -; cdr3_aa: CASSQARGAAYNEQFF; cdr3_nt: TGTGCCAGCAGCCAAGCTCGGGGAGCCGCATACAATGAGCAGTTCTTC
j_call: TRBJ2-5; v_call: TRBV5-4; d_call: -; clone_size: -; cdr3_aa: CASSLEPKETQYF; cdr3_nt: TGTGCCAGCAGCCTGGAACCGAAAGAGACCCAGTACTTC
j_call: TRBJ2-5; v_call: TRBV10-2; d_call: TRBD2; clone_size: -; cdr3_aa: CASKGILAGGPSETQYF; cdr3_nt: TGCGCCAGCAAAGGGATACTAGCGGGGGGGCCGTCTGAGACCCAGTACTTC
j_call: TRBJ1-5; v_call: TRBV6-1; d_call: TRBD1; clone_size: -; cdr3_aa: CASSGQGHQPQHF; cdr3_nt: TGTGCCAGCAGTGGACAGGGCCATCAGCCCCAGCATTTT
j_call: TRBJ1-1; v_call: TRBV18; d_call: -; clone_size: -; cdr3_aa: CASSPGQLNTEAFF; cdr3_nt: TGTGCCAGCTCACCGGGTCAGTTGAACACTGAAGCTTTCTTT
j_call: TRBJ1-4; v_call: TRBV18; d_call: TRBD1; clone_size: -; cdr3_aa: CASSPLQGIETNEKLFF; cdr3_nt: TGTGCCAGCTCACCGCTACAGGGGATCGAGACTAATGAAAAACTGTTTTTT
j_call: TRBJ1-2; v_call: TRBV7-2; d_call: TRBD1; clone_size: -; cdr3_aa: CASSAGTGFYGYTF; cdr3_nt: TGTGCCAGCAGCGCCGGGACAGGGTTTTATGGCTACACCTTC
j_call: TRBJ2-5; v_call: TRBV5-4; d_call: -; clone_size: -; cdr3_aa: CASTPVGGSQETQYF; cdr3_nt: TGTGCCAGCACCCCGGTAGGGGGATCCCAAGAGACCCAGTACTTC
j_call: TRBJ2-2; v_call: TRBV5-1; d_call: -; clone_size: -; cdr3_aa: CASSSGLLNTGELFF; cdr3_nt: TGCGCCAGCAGCTCTGGACTCCTGAACACCGGGGAGCTGTTTTTT
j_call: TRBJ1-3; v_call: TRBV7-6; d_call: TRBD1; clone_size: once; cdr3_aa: CASSLGDRADGNTIYF; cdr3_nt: TGTGCCAGCAGCTTGGGGGACAGGGCCGATGGAAACACCATATATTTT
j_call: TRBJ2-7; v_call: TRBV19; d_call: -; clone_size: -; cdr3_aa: CASSTRAGSPYEQYF; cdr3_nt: TGTGCCAGTAGTACCCGGGCGGGGAGCCCCTACGAGCAGTACTTC
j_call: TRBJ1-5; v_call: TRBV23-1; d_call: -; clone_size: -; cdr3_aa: CASSPDPLSLGSQPQHF; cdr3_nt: TGCGCCAGCAGTCCAGACCCCCTCAGCCTCGGAAGTCAGCCCCAGCATTTT
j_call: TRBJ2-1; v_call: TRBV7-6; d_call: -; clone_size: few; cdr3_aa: CASSLVNGLYNEQFF; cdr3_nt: TGTGCCAGCAGCTTGGTTAACGGCCTATACAATGAGCAGTTCTTC
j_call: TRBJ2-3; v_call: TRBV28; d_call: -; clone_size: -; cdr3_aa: CASRTGSVPDTQYF; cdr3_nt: TGTGCCAGCAGAACAGGGAGCGTACCAGATACGCAGTATTTT
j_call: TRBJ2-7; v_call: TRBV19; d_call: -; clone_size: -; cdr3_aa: CASSIVGTETYEQYF; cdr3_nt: TGTGCCAGTAGTATAGTTGGGACGGAAACCTACGAGCAGTACTTC
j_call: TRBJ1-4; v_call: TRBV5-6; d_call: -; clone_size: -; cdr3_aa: CASSPGTALRLFF; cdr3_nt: TGTGCCAGCAGCCCCGGGACGGCCCTTAGACTGTTTTTT
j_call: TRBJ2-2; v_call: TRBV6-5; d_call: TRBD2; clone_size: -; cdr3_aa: CASSYSGGAGELFF; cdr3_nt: TGTGCCAGCAGTTACTCGGGGGGGGCCGGGGAGCTGTTTTTT
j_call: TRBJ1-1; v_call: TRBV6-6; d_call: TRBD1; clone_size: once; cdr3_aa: CASSFGRGNSEAFF; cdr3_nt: TGTGCCAGCAGTTTTGGCAGGGGGAATTCTGAAGCTTTCTTT
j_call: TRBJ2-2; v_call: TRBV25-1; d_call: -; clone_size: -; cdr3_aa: CASSEYGPAGELFF; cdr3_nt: TGTGCCAGCAGTGAATACGGGCCAGCCGGGGAGCTGTTTTTT